The 29 T cell receptor beta chains given below trace back to one sample, sequenced in a study of spatial heterogeneity in lung cancer. Broader study findings: Higher tumor mutation counts went along with higher counts of expanded intratumoral alpha and beta TCRs.

TCRdb re-called the 5' RACE reads through MiXCR, storing one row per CDR3 protein. This table has about 22,000 distinct CDR3 sequences, roughly 3% appearing once. Their recognized antigens are unknown. Time point in this sample: sample taken at primary tumor resection. Material: lung tumor tissue, obtained at surgery. All receptors come from a male donor with early-stage non-small cell lung cancer.

This clonotype occurred many times. This chain connects TRBV12-3 or TRBV12-4 to TRBJ2-1; 7 positions match TRBD2. This CDR3 region has 16 residues. Trimming at V came to 5 bases and at J to 7 bases, leaving 14 bases not matched to a gene. DNA for the CDR3: TGTGCCAGCAGTCCAACTTTAGGCGGGGGTTTGAATGAGCAGTTCTTC. Translated, it gives CASSPTLGGGLNEQFF.

There are many counts of this clonotype. The V gene is TRBV20-1, the J gene TRBJ2-5, with D possibly matching TRBD2 (5 bases). Trimming shortened V by 6 bases and J by 3 bases, and 11 bases separated the two germline ends. The CDR3 runs to 12 residues. Germline V gives CDR1 DFQATT, CDR2 SNEGSKA (reference sequence). CDR3: CSALYGKETQYF. In DNA form, the CDR3 reads TGCAGTGCCCTTTACGGGAAAGAGACCCAGTACTTC.

Many counts were recorded for this clonotype. As DNA, the CDR3 is TGTGCCAGCAGTTACCCTCTAATCGGGAGGGCGAACACCGGGGAGCTGTTTTTT. This codes for CASSYPLIGRANTGELFF. The chain couples TRBV6-6 to TRBJ2-2; 8 bases are a match to TRBD2. CDR1 is MNHNY, CDR2 SVGAGI, per germline (reference sequence). The V gene end was trimmed by 2 bases and the J gene end by 0 bases; junction bases not matched to a gene: 8. This CDR3 has 18 amino acids.

The sample holds many counts of this clonotype. The rearrangement joins TRBV24-1 to TRBJ2-3, with TRBD2 matching over 8 bases. V was pared by 0 bases and J by 7 bases, with 8 bases of the junction left unmatched. The CDR3 totals 16 residues. The germline gives CDR1 KGHDR, CDR2 SFDVKD. This CDR3 reads CATSDLRSGGTYTQYF. The CDR3 DNA sequence: TGTGCCACCAGTGATTTGCGGAGCGGGGGCACCTATACGCAGTATTTT.

This clonotype was counted at least ten times. This chain joins TRBV7-6 and TRBJ2-3; D gene uncertain. The length of the CDR3 is 15 residues. The V and J ends lost 1 base and 0 bases respectively, with 8 bases between them. CDR1 SGHVS and CDR2 FNYEAQ come from the germline V gene. CDR3 nucleotide sequence: TGTGCCAGCAGCTTAGTCGATACTAGCACAGATACGCAGTATTTT. Protein sequence: CASSLVDTSTDTQYF.

This clonotype was observed many times. The V and J genes are TRBV5-6 and TRBJ2-1; D call uncertain. Trimming removed 1 base at V and 5 bases at J, with 4 bases between. CDR3 length equals 12 residues. CDR1 and CDR2 from the germline V gene are SGHDT and YYEEEE. CDR3 bases: TGTGCCAGCAGCTTGTTCGACAATGAGCAGTTCTTC. This translates into CASSLFDNEQFF.

The sample holds many counts of this clonotype. The V call is TRBV25-1, the J call TRBJ1-1; no reliable D call. V was clipped by 4 bases and J by 4 bases, with 13 bases between them. Germline assignment: CDR1 MGHDK and CDR2 SYGVNS. This CDR3 comprises 14 residues. The CDR3 here is CASSVYSPITEAFF. CDR3 bases: TGTGCCAGCAGTGTCTACTCGCCCATCACTGAAGCTTTCTTT.

Many counts were recorded for this clonotype. The chain carries TRBV12-5 and TRBJ2-2; 7 bases agree with TRBD2. V lost 0 bases and J lost 6; bases outside the gene matches: 7. The CDR3 covers 16 residues. Germline CDR1 is LGHNT and CDR2 is FRNRAP. In DNA, the CDR3 is TGTGCTAGTGGTTTGGTAGGCGGGAGTATCTCCGGGGAGCTGTTTTTT. It translates to CASGLVGGSISGELFF.

In its sample, this clonotype was seen many times. The J gene is TRBJ2-1, the V gene TRBV29-1; 8 nucleotides align to TRBD2. The CDR3 contains 14 residues. In germline, CDR1 is SQVTM, CDR2 ANQGSEA. J lost 0 bases, V lost 7 bases, and 5 bases had no gene match. CDR3 coding DNA: TGCAGCGCCCAGAGCGGGAGCTCCTACAATGAGCAGTTCTTC. Protein product: CSAQSGSSYNEQFF.

Many counts were recorded for this clonotype. The chain is built from TRBV12-3 or TRBV12-4 and TRBJ2-5, with 9 bases fitting TRBD1. The CDR3 totals 15 residues. J was trimmed by 5 bases and V by 6 bases; bases with no gene match: 10. The CDR3, as DNA: TGTGCCAGCAGCTTCTCGCTTGGGACAGGGGAGACCCAGTACTTC. It yields the protein CASSFSLGTGETQYF.

The chain recombines TRBV14 with TRBJ1-2; weak D call: TRBD1 (5 bases). Germline V lookup: CDR1 SGHDN, CDR2 FVKESK. The V end was cut by 3 bases, the J end by 8 bases, with 13 bases between. CDR3 length: 13 residues. The DNA for the CDR3 is TGTGCCAGCAGCCAGACAACGGGGGGAGGCTACACCTTC. As protein: CASSQTTGGGYTF.

This clonotype has at least ten counts. The genes are TRBV5-4 and TRBJ2-1; 8 bases are a match to TRBD2. The germline V gene encodes CDR1 SGHNT and CDR2 YYREEE (reference sequence). V lost 0 bases to trimming and J lost 5 bases; unmatched junction nucleotides: 4. CDR3 length: 15 amino acids. CDR3 coding DNA: TGTGCCAGCAGCTTGGGACTAGCGCTTGACAATGAGCAGTTCTTC. Amino acid sequence: CASSLGLALDNEQFF.

This clonotype has ten or more counts. The gene calls are TRBV12-5 and TRBJ2-7; 12 positions agree with TRBD1. The CDR3 is 16 amino acids. The germline CDR1 and CDR2 sequences are LGHNT and FRNRAP. V was clipped by 4 bases and J by 2 bases; unmatched bases: 6. CDR3 sequence reads: CASGSTGTGGTYEQYF. The CDR3 DNA reads as TGTGCTAGTGGTTCCACCGGGACAGGGGGCACCTACGAGCAGTACTTC.

This clonotype has a count of ten or more. The chain joins TRBV18 to TRBJ2-1; TRBD2 matches 7 bases. This CDR3 has 13 residues. Per the germline V gene, CDR1 is KGHSH and CDR2 is LQKENI. Trimming cost V 6 bases and J 7 bases; bases outside gene matches: 6. CDR3 in amino acids: CASSPGTKNEQFF. The CDR3 region has the DNA TGTGCCAGCTCTCCCGGGACTAAAAATGAGCAGTTCTTC. The full variable domain, completed using reference TRBV18 and TRBJ2-1, is NAGVMQNPRHLVRRRGQEARLRCSPMKGHSHVYWYRQLPEEGLKFMVYLQKENIIDESGMPKERFSAEFPKEGPSILRIQQVVRGDSAAYFCASSPGTKNEQFFGPGTRLTVL.

This clonotype was seen many times. The gene calls are TRBV9 and TRBJ1-2; 8 positions agree with TRBD1. The CDR3 is 14 amino acids. Germline trimming cut 0 bases from V and 2 bases from J; bases unmatched to any gene: 0. CDR1 and CDR2 from the germline V gene are SGDLS and YYNGEE. CDR3 protein: CASSVGTGNYGYTF. As DNA, the CDR3 is TGTGCCAGCAGCGTAGGGACAGGGAACTATGGCTACACCTTC.

This clonotype has at least ten counts. This chain uses TRBV29-1 with TRBJ2-7, with 9 bases matching TRBD1. The germline gives CDR1 SQVTM, CDR2 ANQGSEA. The trim removed 2 bases at V and 2 bases at J, leaving 7 bases unmatched. The CDR3 loop spans 15 amino acids. Here the CDR3 reads CSVELLDRGAYEQYF. The CDR3 DNA sequence: TGCAGCGTTGAATTACTCGACAGGGGGGCCTACGAGCAGTACTTC.

This clonotype was detected many times. The V gene is TRBV6-5, the J gene TRBJ2-7; 8 bases align to TRBD2. The CDR3 covers 16 residues. After removal of 6 bases from V and 2 bases from J, the junction contained 12 bases not matched to a gene. Germline-derived CDR1 and CDR2 are MNHEY and SVGAGI. The CDR3 is CASSPSGREVPYEQYF. CDR3 sequence (DNA): TGTGCCAGCAGCCCATCCGGGCGGGAGGTCCCCTACGAGCAGTACTTC.

The table lists this clonotype with many counts. The chain has TRBV6-6 and TRBJ2-3, with 14 bases aligning to TRBD2. From germline, CDR1 is MNHNY and CDR2 SVGAGI (reference sequence). Trimming at V came to 0 bases and at J to 4 bases, leaving 15 bases not matched to a gene. The CDR3 is 21 residues long. The CDR3 DNA follows: TGTGCCAGCAGTTACTCTGGGTCCGGGACTAGCGGGAGTCTCCTTCCAGATACGCAGTATTTT. The encoded protein is CASSYSGSGTSGSLLPDTQYF.

This clonotype was detected ten times or more. The chain employs TRBV20-1 and TRBJ2-7, with TRBD2 matching 10 bases. V shed 4 bases and J 3 bases; nucleotides not matched to a gene: 6. This CDR3 has 14 amino acids. Germline-derived CDR1 and CDR2 are DFQATT and SNEGSKA (reference sequence). The CDR3 nucleotides read TGCAGTGCTATAGTTAGCGGGAGGTTCTACGAGCAGTACTTC. This translates into CSAIVSGRFYEQYF.

This clonotype was seen ten or more times. The genes are TRBV7-2 and TRBJ2-3; TRBD2 matches at 9 bases. CDR1 is SGHTA and CDR2 is FQGNSA in the germline V gene. There are 16 residues in the CDR3. Germline trimming cut 1 base from V and 4 bases from J; bases unmatched to any gene: 6. The CDR3 nucleotides read TGTGCCAGCAGCTTAGGGGTTAGCGGGAGATCAGATACGCAGTATTTT. This sequence encodes CASSLGVSGRSDTQYF.

This clonotype was detected many times. The V call is TRBV28, the J call TRBJ2-3, with 9 bases matching TRBD1. The CDR3 has 15 amino acids. Germline CDR1 reads MDHEN; CDR2 reads SYDVKM. V was pared by 8 bases and J by 3 bases, with 9 bases of the junction left unmatched. The CDR3 protein is CASPPTGGQTDTQYF. The CDR3 DNA reads TGTGCCAGCCCCCCGACAGGGGGACAGACAGATACGCAGTATTTT. The variable domain in full, completed from reference TRBV28 and TRBJ2-3, reads DVKVTQSSRYLVKRTGEKVFLECVQDMDHENMFWYRQDPGLGLRLIYFSYDVKMKEKGDIPEGYSVSREKKERFSLILESASTNQTSMYLCASPPTGGQTDTQYFGPGTRLTVL.

This clonotype occurred many times. The gene calls are TRBV9 and TRBJ2-7; 7 nucleotides match TRBD2. Per germline, CDR1 SGDLS and CDR2 YYNGEE. Germline trimming cut 7 bases from V and 4 bases from J; bases unmatched to any gene: 5. The CDR3 length is 12 residues. CDR3 sequence: CASGGLGYEQYF. The DNA of the CDR3 is TGTGCCAGCGGAGGACTAGGATACGAGCAGTACTTC.

There are many counts of this clonotype. This chain uses TRBV29-1 with TRBJ2-5, with 7 positions matching TRBD1. Germline V lookup: CDR1 SQVTM, CDR2 ANQGSEA. Trimming removed 4 bases from V and 1 base from J; junction bases left unmatched: 12. The CDR3 spans 16 residues. In DNA form, the CDR3 reads TGCAGCGTTGTTGGGTTCGGACAGGAACTCCAAGAGACCCAGTACTTC. Protein: CSVVGFGQELQETQYF.

This clonotype was detected many times. This chain connects TRBV29-1 to TRBJ2-5; 10 positions agree with TRBD1. The V gene end was trimmed by 2 bases and the J gene end by 5 bases; junction bases not matched to a gene: 5. Per the germline V gene, CDR1 is SQVTM and CDR2 is ANQGSEA. The CDR3 has 14 residues. In DNA, the CDR3 is TGCAGCGTTGAAAGGACAGGGGGTTTCGAGACCCAGTACTTC. Its translation: CSVERTGGFETQYF.

Many counts were recorded for this clonotype. The V gene is TRBV5-1, the J gene TRBJ1-1; D possibly corresponds to TRBD1 (5 bases). The V end lost 7 bases, the J end lost 8 bases, and 21 bases lay between the germline ends. Germline-derived CDR1 and CDR2 are SGHRS and YFSETQ. The CDR3 loop spans 14 amino acids. The DNA of the CDR3 is TGCGCCAGCTACACAGGCCAAGCTGGCGGGGAAGCTTTCTTT. Translating gives CASYTGQAGGEAFF.

Ten or more counts support this clonotype. The rearrangement links TRBV7-8 to TRBJ1-1; D call uncertain. Germline assignment: CDR1 SGHVS and CDR2 FQNEAQ. The V and J ends lost 1 base and 3 bases respectively, with 6 bases between them. The CDR3 runs 13 residues. CDR3 DNA sequence: TGTGCCAGCAGCTTAGTTGTGGACACTGAAGCTTTCTTT. As protein: CASSLVVDTEAFF.

There are many counts of this clonotype. This chain connects TRBV7-8 to TRBJ1-2, with D perhaps TRBD1 (5 bases). This CDR3 is built from 15 residues. CDR1 and CDR2 from the germline V gene are SGHVS and FQNEAQ. Trimming pared 5 bases from V and 0 bases from J, leaving 13 bases between. The CDR3 reads CASSTDSQPNYGYTF. The CDR3 coding sequence is TGTGCCAGCAGCACCGACAGCCAACCTAACTATGGCTACACCTTC.

This clonotype has a count of ten or more. The chain links TRBV4-1 to TRBJ1-1; D remains unclear. Between the trimmed V and J ends, which lost 3 bases and 1 base, there was a span of 15 bases. The CDR3 covers 16 residues. Germline loops: CDR1 MGHRA, CDR2 YSYEKL. CDR3 nucleotides: TGCGCCAGCAGCCAGGACCCGGCTACACCGAACACTGAAGCTTTCTTT. Its protein is CASSQDPATPNTEAFF.

This clonotype was counted many times. The V and J genes are TRBV4-1 and TRBJ1-1, with 7 positions matching TRBD1. The CDR3 is made up of 13 amino acids. V was pared by 4 bases and J by 6 bases, with 5 bases of the junction left unmatched. Per germline, CDR1 MGHRA and CDR2 YSYEKL. The CDR3 coding sequence is TGCGCCAGCAGCCGAACAGGGGCATCTGAAGCTTTCTTT. It yields the protein CASSRTGASEAFF.